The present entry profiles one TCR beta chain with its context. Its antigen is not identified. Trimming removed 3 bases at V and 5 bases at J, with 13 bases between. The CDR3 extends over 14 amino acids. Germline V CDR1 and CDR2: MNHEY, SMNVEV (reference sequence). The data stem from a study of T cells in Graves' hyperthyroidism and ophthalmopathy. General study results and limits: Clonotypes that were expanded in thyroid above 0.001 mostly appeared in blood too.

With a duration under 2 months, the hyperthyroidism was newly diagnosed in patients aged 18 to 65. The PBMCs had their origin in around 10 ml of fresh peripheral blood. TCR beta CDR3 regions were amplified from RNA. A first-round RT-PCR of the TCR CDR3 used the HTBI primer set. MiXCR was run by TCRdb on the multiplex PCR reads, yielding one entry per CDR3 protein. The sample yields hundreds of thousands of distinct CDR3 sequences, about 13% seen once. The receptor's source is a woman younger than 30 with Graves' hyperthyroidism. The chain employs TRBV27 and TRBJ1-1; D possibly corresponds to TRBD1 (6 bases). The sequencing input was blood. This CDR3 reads CASSLRTDGTEAFF. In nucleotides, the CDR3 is TGTGCCAGCAGTTTGCGGACAGATGGGACTGAAGCTTTCTTT.